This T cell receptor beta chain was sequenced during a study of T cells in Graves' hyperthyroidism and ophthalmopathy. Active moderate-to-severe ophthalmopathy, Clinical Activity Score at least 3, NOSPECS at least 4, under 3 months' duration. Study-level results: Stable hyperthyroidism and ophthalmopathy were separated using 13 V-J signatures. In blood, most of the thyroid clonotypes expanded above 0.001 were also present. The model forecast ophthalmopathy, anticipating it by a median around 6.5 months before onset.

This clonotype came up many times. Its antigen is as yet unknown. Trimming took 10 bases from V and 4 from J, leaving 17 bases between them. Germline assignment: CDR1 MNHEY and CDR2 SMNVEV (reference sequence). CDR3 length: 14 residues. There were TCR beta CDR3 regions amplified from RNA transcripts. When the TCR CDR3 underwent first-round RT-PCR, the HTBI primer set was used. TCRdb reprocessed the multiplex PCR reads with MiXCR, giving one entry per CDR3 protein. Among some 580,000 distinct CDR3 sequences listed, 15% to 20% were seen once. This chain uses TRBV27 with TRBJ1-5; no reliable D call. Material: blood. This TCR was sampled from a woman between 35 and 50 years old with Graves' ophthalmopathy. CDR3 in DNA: TGTGCCATCACCTCGTGGAGGTGGAATCAGCCCCAGCATTTT. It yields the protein CAITSWRWNQPQHF.